The clone carrying this TCR beta chain occurred once. Its antigen is unknown. A much larger clone is a single base away; this may be a read error. This sample was taken from a study of vaccination and CD4 T cells after COVID-19. Study-wide context: Six males and four females, two of them Hispanic, were enrolled as convalescents. In the control cultures, a CEFX pool, an HIV-1 Nef pool, or no peptide was supplied.

Treatment reported: roughly 11-day PBMC culture with coronavirus spike peptide pools or control peptides (ViraFEST assay). Study conclusions and caveats: Median roughly 86% of reactive clones detected in convalescent patients emerged only post-vaccination. Relatively few convalescent patients were studied; early post-infection timepoints were not included.

This CDR3 is 15 amino acids long. Germline V gives CDR1 SGHVS, CDR2 FNYEAQ. V shed 7 bases and J shed 0 bases, with 15 bases lying between them. Sequenced with the Oncomine TCR Beta short-read assay was DNA taken from cultured CD4+ T cells. In TCRdb, the PCR reads were re-called with MiXCR into one record per CDR3 protein. The sample has about 6,600 distinct CDR3 sequences, around 20% seen once; the top ten hold about a quarter. This chain joins TRBV7-6 and TRBJ2-5; D unresolved. The sequence was obtained from a human donor who had recovered from COVID-19. Sequenced material: CD4+ T cells from blood, cultured in vitro, taken after SARS-CoV-2 vaccination. For the CDR3, the DNA is TGTGCCAGCAACTCAAGGCCCACCAACCAAGAGACCCAGTACTTC. It specifies CASNSRPTNQETQYF.